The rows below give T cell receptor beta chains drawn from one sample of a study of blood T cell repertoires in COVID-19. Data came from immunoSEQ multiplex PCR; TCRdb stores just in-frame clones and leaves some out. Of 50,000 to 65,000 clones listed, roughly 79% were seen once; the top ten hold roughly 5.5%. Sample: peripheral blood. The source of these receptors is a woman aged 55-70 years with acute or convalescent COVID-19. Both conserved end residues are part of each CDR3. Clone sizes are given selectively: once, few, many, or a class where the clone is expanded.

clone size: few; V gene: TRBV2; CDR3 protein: CASRGHREPNTEAFF
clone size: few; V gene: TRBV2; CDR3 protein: CASSGDRRQPQHF
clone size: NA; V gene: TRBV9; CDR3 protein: CASSVAPQGARGEQYF
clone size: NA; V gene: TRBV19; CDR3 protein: CASSKDRALEQYF
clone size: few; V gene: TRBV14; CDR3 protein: CASSLGREAFF
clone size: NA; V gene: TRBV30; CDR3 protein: CAWSTQGNQPQHF
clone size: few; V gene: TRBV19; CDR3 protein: CASNRDLHQPQHF
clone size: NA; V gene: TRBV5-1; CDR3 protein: CASSFRNTGELFF
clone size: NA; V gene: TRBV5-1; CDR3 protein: CASSRDRGDYEQYF
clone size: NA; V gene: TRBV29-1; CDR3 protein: CSVMGQNQPQHF
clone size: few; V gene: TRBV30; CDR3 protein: CAWSQGSGLTDTQYF
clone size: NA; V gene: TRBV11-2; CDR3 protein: CASAVGAGLYQETQYF
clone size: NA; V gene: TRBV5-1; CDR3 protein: CASSLGPSTSGLSYEQYF
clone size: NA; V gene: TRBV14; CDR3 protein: CASSPGTSGSYEQYF
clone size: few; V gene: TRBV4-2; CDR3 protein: CASSLGTSGGTDTQYF
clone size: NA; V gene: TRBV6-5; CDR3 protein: CASSYWTGRNTEAFF
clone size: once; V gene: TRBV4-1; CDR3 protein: CASSQVDSGLYEQYF
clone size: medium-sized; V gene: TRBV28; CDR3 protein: CASSQDSNQPQHF
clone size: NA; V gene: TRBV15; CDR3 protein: CATSSWDRESYGYTF
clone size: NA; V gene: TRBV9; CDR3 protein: CASSLRTGGMNTIYF
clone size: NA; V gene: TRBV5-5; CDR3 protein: CASSFTGTVIYGYTF
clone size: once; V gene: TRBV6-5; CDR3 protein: CASSYSYRNTEAFF
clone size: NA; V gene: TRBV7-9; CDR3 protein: CASSPTGLPLDNEQFF
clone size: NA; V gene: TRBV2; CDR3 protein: CATKWDRGSYEQYF
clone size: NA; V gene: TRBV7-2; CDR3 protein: CASSSPDRQETQYF